The 10 T cell receptor beta chains given below trace back to one sample, sequenced in a study of shared clonotypes between healthy human individuals (TCRdb year 2020). CD8 naive samples consisted of CD45RO-negative cells that were positively selected for CCR7, yielding a CD45RA+CCR7+ population without TemRA cells. Libraries were made using the immunoSEQ multiplex PCR assay. TCRdb obtained this table from immuneACCESS and retained in-frame rearrangements with V and J assigned. These tables miss some clones; where compared with another copy, unresolved V genes account for less than half of the shortfall, and the remainder is unexplained. A total of 500,000 to 700,000 clones appear in this sample, about 95% of them only once. Approximately 0.11% of the sample comes from the top ten. The specimen was naive CD8+ T cells sorted from blood. The intended sense of this specimen's cell subset or site label: CD45RA+CCR7+. The receptors here all came from a woman between 25 and 40 years old in good health.

The chain is built from TRBV7-2 and TRBJ2-2, with TRBD2 as a possible D gene (6 bases). Germline V gives CDR1 SGHTA, CDR2 FQGNSA. V lost 8 bases to trimming and J lost 2 bases, with 15 bases between them. This CDR3 contains 15 residues. The DNA for the CDR3 is TGTGCCAGCCCGAAAATTAGCGGTAACACCGGGGAGCTGTTTTTT. Translation gives CASPKISGNTGELFF.

The gene calls are TRBV2 and TRBJ1-5; D call uncertain. The CDR3 sequence is 14 residues long. Deletions cut 3 bases from V and 7 bases from J, with 13 bases between. Germline CDR1 SNHLY, CDR2 FYNNEI. The CDR3 sequence is CASSDVWVGQPQHF. The CDR3 DNA reads TGTGCCAGCAGTGACGTTTGGGTTGGCCAGCCCCAGCATTTT.

This clone was seen a handful of times. Other DNA sequences in this specimen translate into the identical CDR3. The chain recombines TRBV4-1 with TRBJ1-1; D unresolved. Germline assignment: CDR1 MGHRA and CDR2 YSYEKL. V was clipped by 1 base and J by 4 bases, with 4 bases between them. CDR3 length equals 12 residues. The CDR3 DNA reads TGCGCCAGCAGCCAAGGGAGCACTGAAGCTTTCTTT. This codes for CASSQGSTEAFF.

The genes are TRBV11-2 and TRBJ2-7; D is uncertain. The CDR3 length is 11 residues. Germline V gene data show CDR1 as SGHAT and CDR2 as FQNNGV. Trimming shortened V by 5 bases and J by 3 bases, and 5 bases separated the two germline ends. The CDR3 DNA reads as TGTGCCAGCAGCACGAACTACGAGCAGTACTTC. Amino acids: CASSTNYEQYF.

The chain has TRBV19 and TRBJ2-7; 11 bases align to TRBD2. The CDR3 spans 15 residues. J lost 3 bases, V lost 3 bases, and 4 bases had no gene match. Germline loops: CDR1 LNHDA, CDR2 SQIVND (reference sequence). CDR3 in DNA: TGTGCCAGTAGTATCAGGACTAGCGGGTACTACGAGCAGTACTTC. This codes for CASSIRTSGYYEQYF.

This CDR3 reads CASSLYAGAYEQYF. CDR3 sequence (DNA): TGTGCCAGCAGTTTGTATGCGGGGGCCTACGAGCAGTACTTC. The V and J genes are TRBV27 and TRBJ2-7, with 7 positions matching TRBD2. Germline lookup yields CDR1 MNHEY and CDR2 SMNVEV (reference sequence). The CDR3 has 14 residues. The junction had 4 bases not matched to a gene; V was cut back by 3 bases and J by 2 bases.

The chain recombines TRBV28 with TRBJ1-3; D might be TRBD1 (6 bases). CDR3 size: 16 residues. V dropped 7 bases and J dropped 4 bases, with 20 bases sitting between them. The germline CDR1 and CDR2 sequences are MDHEN and SYDVKM. This CDR3 reads CASTGDISLTGNTIYF. The CDR3 region has the DNA TGTGCCAGCACAGGGGATATATCTCTGACCGGAAACACCATATATTTT.

Only one count was recorded for this clone. Here the CDR3 DNA reads TGTGCCAGCAGCTTAATAGGCGGGAGGGCACCCAAAAACATTCAGTACTTC. It codes for CASSLIGGRAPKNIQYF. The chain carries TRBV7-9 and TRBJ2-4, with 9 positions matching TRBD2. The V and J ends lost 2 bases and 2 bases, in that order; junction bases with no gene match: 7. There are 17 residues in the CDR3. Per germline, CDR1 SEHNR and CDR2 FQNEAQ (reference sequence).

The chain has TRBV28 and TRBJ1-2, with 7 bases identical to TRBD1. CDR3 length: 15 residues. J gave up 0 bases and V 5 bases, and 6 bases lay outside the gene matches. Germline values: CDR1 MDHEN, CDR2 SYDVKM. CDR3 sequence (DNA): TGTGCCAGCAGTCCCAGCGGGACAGCTAACTATGGCTACACCTTC. Amino acids: CASSPSGTANYGYTF.

The DNA of the CDR3 is TGTGCCACCCGGGACCACCTCGTCTATGAGCAGTTCTTC. This gives the protein CATRDHLVYEQFF. V usage is TRBV4-2 and J usage is TRBJ2-1; D possibly matches TRBD1 or TRBD2 (5 bases each). CDR1 LGHNA and CDR2 YNFKEQ come from the germline V gene. The V gene lost 10 bases and the J gene lost 8 bases, with 18 bases spanning the gap. This CDR3 has 13 amino acids.